This entry lists 2 T cell receptor beta chains sequenced from one sample in a study of early T cells in non-severe SARS-CoV-2 infection. Via MiXCR, TCRdb re-called the 5' RACE reads, giving one row per CDR3 protein. The sample holds around 55,000 distinct CDR3 sequences; 6.6% are singletons and the top ten take around 5%. The input for sequencing was whole blood, taken at baseline. All receptors derive from an adult who was a healthcare worker with PCR-confirmed SARS-CoV-2 infection or an uninfected control (not recorded which).

This clonotype was picked up a small number of times. This chain links TRBV27 with TRBJ2-7; weak D call: TRBD2 (6 bases). Trimming removed 2 bases at V and 5 bases at J, with 16 bases between. Germline values: CDR1 MNHEY, CDR2 SMNVEV (reference sequence). The length of the CDR3 is 15 residues. The CDR3 loop reads CASSLLARLGNEQYF. CDR3 DNA: TGTGCCAGCAGTTTACTAGCGAGGCTAGGGAACGAGCAGTACTTC.

This clonotype was recorded many times. V gene TRBV5-1 combines with J gene TRBJ2-6; D uncertain. Deletions cut 2 bases from V and 2 bases from J, with 5 bases between. CDR1 SGHRS and CDR2 YFSETQ come from the germline V gene. The CDR3 extends over 14 amino acids. The CDR3 DNA reads TGCGCCAGCAGCTTTGGAGCTGGGGCCAACGTCCTGACTTTC. It codes for CASSFGAGANVLTF. The full variable domain, its missing parts supplied by reference TRBV5-1 and TRBJ2-6, is KAGVTQTPRYLIKTRGQQVTLSCSPISGHRSVSWYQQTPGQGLQFLFEYFSETQRNKGNFPGRFSGRQFSNSRSEMNVSTLELGDSALYLCASSFGAGANVLTFGAGSRLTVL.